This entry describes one TCR beta chain. The antigen remains undetermined. This may come from a read error, since a much larger clone is one base off. Preparation of the TCRbeta library used unique molecular identifiers. A single record per CDR3 protein comes from TCRdb applying MiXCR to the PCR reads. The sample yields just under 150,000 distinct CDR3 sequences, 8.8% seen once. V lost 6 bases and J lost 4, with 13 bases in between. Germline values: CDR1 MDHEN, CDR2 SYDVKM. The CDR3 sequence is 13 residues long. This record comes from a study of T-cell reconstitution after alpha-beta-depleted transplantation in children. General study findings and limits: Reportedly, alpha-beta T cells present about two months post-transplant originated from several hundred expanded clones of graft origin. The high TCRbeta diversity at day 60 in some patients came from surviving recipient T cells and thymic progenitors.

The sequencing here drew on PBMCs, mostly from graft donor cells, taken 180 days after TCRalphabeta/CD19-depleted stem cell transplant. The chain has TRBV28 and TRBJ2-7; no clear D. This clonotype was obtained from a female patient between 2 and 15 years old who had a stem cell transplant for congenital amegakaryocytic thrombocytopenia, so the T cells may come from the graft donor. CDR3 DNA: TGTGCCAGCAGGCTAGGGTCCGTGTACGAGCAGTACTTC. Amino acid sequence: CASRLGSVYEQYF. Full variable domain (outside the CDR3, taken from reference TRBV28 and TRBJ2-7): DVKVTQSSRYLVKRTGEKVFLECVQDMDHENMFWYRQDPGLGLRLIYFSYDVKMKEKGDIPEGYSVSREKKERFSLILESASTNQTSMYLCASRLGSVYEQYFGPGTRLTVT.